This T cell receptor beta chain was found in a study of a mutant IDH1 vaccine in newly diagnosed glioma. At the level of the study: Beginning 4-6 weeks after radiotherapy alone, or with temozolomide cycles, vaccination took place. Sex among treated patients split about 62% male, about 40% female; mean age was roughly 40 years. Overall study results and limits: Immune responses induced by vaccination arose in approximately 93% of the patients.

As to this clone: The antigen is undetermined.

Time point reported: week 11, during vaccination. Each vaccine dose was 300 ug of mutant IDH1 20-mer peptide, with topical imiquimod. Germline loops: CDR1 SGHAT, CDR2 FQNNGV. The CDR3 is 14 residues long. Trimming removed 4 bases at V and 2 bases at J, with 11 bases between. Only in-frame clones appear in the TCRdb table, and some are missing; sequencing was by immunoSEQ multiplex PCR. The sample yields 20,000 to 30,000 clones, around 79% seen once. Sample: PBMCs, taken from a glioma patient whose treatment included an IDH1 peptide vaccine. The V and J genes are TRBV11-2 and TRBJ1-1; a possible D gene is TRBD1 (5 bases). This receptor was obtained from a man in his forties with glioma. Written as DNA, the CDR3 is TGTGCCAGCAGCTCCGAGACAGTTAACACTGAAGCTTTCTTT. Protein sequence: CASSSETVNTEAFF.